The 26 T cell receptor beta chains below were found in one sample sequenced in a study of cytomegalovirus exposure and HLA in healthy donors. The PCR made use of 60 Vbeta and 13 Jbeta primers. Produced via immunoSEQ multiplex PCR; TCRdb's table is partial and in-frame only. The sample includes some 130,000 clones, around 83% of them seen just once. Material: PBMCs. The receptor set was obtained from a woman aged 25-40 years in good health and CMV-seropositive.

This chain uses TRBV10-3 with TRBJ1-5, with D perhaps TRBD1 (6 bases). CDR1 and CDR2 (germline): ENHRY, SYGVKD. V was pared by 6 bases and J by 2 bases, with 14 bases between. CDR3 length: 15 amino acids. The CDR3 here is CAISRGLEGNQPQHF. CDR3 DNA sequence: TGTGCCATCAGCAGGGGTCTGGAAGGCAATCAGCCCCAGCATTTT.

Written as DNA, the CDR3 is TGTGCCAGCAGCTACCCTGGCGGGACTCCTAGCTCCTACGAGCAGTACTTC. Protein product: CASSYPGGTPSSYEQYF. The chain employs TRBV11-2 and TRBJ2-7; weak D call: TRBD2 (6 bases). V lost 4 bases and J 0 bases, leaving 19 bases between the germline ends. The CDR3 is 17 amino acids. Looked up from germline, CDR1 is SGHAT and CDR2 is FQNNGV. The entire variable domain, with the rest obtained from reference TRBV11-2 and TRBJ2-7, is as follows: EAGVAQSPRYKIIEKRQSVAFWCNPISGHATLYWYQQILGQGPKLLIQFQNNGVVDDSQLPKDRFSAERLKGVDSTLKIQPAKLEDSAVYLCASSYPGGTPSSYEQYFGPGTRLTVT.

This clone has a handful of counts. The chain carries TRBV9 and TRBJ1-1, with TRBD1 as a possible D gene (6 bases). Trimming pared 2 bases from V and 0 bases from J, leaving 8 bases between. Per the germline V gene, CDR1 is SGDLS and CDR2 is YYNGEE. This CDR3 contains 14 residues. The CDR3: CASSVTGMNTEAFF. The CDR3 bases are TGTGCCAGCAGCGTCACAGGGATGAACACTGAAGCTTTCTTT.

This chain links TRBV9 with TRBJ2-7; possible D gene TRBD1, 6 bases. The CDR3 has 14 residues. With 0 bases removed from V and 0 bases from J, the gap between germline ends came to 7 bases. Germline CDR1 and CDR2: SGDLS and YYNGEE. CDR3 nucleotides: TGTGCCAGCAGCGTAGGGACAGTCTCCTACGAGCAGTACTTC. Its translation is CASSVGTVSYEQYF.

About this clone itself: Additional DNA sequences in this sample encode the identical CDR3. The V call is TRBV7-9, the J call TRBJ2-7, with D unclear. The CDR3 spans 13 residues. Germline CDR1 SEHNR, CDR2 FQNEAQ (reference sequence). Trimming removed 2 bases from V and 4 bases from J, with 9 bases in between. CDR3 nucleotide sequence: TGTGCCAGCAGCTTAACGAGTGGTTACGAGCAGTACTTC. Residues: CASSLTSGYEQYF. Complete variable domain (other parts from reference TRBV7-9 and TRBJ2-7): DTGVSQNPRHKITKRGQNVTFRCDPISEHNRLYWYRQTLGQGPEFLTYFQNEAQLEKSRLLSDRFSAERPKGSFSTLEIQRTEQGDSAMYLCASSLTSGYEQYFGPGTRLTVT.

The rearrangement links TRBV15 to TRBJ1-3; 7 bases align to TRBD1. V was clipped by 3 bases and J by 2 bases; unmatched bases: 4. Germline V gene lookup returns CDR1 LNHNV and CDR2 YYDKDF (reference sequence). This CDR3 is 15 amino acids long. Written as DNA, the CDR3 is TGTGCCACCAGCAGGGAGGGGACAGCTGGAAACACCATATATTTT. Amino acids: CATSREGTAGNTIYF. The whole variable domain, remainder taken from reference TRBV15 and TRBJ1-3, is DAMVIQNPRYQVTQFGKPVTLSCSQTLNHNVMYWYQQKSSQAPKLLFHYYDKDFNNEADTPDNFQSRRPNTSFCFLDIRSPGLGDTAMYLCATSREGTAGNTIYFGEGSWLTVV.

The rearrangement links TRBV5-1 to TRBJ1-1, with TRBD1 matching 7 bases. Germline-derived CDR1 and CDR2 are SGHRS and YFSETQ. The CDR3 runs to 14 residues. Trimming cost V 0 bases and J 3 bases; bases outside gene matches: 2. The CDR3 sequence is CASSLDDRDTEAFF. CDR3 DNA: TGCGCCAGCAGCTTGGATGACAGGGACACTGAAGCTTTCTTT.

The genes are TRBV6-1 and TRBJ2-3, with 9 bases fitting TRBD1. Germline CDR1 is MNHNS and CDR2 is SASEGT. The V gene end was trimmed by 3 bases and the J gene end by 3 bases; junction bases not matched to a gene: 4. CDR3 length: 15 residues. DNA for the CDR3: TGTGCCAGCAGTGAGGACAGGGGATCGACAGATACGCAGTATTTT. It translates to CASSEDRGSTDTQYF.

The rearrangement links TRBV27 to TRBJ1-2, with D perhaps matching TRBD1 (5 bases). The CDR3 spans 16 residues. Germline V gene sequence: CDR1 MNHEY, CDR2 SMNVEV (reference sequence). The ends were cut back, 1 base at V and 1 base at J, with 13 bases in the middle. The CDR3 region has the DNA TGTGCCAGCAGTTTATTGGGGGGAGGGCATAACTATGGCTACACCTTC. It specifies CASSLLGGGHNYGYTF.

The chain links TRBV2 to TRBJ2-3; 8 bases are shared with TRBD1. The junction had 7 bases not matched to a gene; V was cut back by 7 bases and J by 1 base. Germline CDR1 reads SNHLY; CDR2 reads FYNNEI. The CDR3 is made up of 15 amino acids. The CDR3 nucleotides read TGTGCCAGCAAAGGACAGGGTGGTGGCACAGATACGCAGTATTTT. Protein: CASKGQGGGTDTQYF. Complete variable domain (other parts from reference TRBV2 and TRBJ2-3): EPEVTQTPSHQVTQMGQEVILRCVPISNHLYFYWYRQILGQKVEFLVSFYNNEISEKSEIFDDQFSVERPDGSNFTLKIRSTKLEDSAMYFCASKGQGGGTDTQYFGPGTRLTVL.

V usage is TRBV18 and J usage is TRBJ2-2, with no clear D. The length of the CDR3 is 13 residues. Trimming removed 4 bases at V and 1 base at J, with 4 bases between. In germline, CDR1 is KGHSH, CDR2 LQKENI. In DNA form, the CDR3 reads TGTGCCAGCTCACAGCAGAACACCGGGGAGCTGTTTTTT. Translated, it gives CASSQQNTGELFF.

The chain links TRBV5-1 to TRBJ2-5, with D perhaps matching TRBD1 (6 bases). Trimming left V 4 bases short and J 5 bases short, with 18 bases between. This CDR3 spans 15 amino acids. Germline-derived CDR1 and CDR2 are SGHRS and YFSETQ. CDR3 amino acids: CASSRQNRDDETQYF. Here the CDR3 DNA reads TGCGCCAGCAGCCGTCAAAACAGGGATGACGAGACCCAGTACTTC.

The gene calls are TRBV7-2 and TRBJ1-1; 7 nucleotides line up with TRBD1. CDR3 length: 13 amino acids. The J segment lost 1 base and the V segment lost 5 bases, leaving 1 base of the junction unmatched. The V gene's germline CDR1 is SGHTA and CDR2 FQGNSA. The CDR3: CASSRTGNTEAFF. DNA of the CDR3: TGTGCCAGCAGCCGGACAGGGAACACTGAAGCTTTCTTT.

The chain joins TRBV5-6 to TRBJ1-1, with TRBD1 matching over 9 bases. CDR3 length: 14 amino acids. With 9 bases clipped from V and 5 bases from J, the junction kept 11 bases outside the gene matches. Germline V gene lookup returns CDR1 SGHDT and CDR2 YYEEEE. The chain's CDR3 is CATSRGQGWTEAFF. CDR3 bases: TGTGCCACCTCGCGAGGACAGGGGTGGACTGAAGCTTTCTTT.

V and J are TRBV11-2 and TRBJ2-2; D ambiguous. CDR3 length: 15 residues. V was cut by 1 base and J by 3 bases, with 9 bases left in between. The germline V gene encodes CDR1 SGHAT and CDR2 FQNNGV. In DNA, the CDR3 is TGTGCCAGCAGCTTAGGCAGGTTATACACCGGGGAGCTGTTTTTT. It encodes CASSLGRLYTGELFF.

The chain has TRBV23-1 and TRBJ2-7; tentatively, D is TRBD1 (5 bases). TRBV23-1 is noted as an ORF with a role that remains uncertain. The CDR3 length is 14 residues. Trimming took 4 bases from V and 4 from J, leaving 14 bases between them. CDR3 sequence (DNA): TGCGCCAGCAGTCGGACATCAGCCTTTTACGAGCAGTACTTC. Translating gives CASSRTSAFYEQYF.

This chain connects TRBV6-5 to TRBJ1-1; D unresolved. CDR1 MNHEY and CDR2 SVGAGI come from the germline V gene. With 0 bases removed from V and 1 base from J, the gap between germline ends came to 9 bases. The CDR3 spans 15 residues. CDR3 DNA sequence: TGTGCCAGCAGTTACTCGGCTCGCACGAACACTGAAGCTTTCTTT. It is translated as CASSYSARTNTEAFF.

CDR3 bases: TGTGCCAGCAGCAAATCCGGTGGCACTGAAGCTTTCTTT. Protein product: CASSKSGGTEAFF. The gene calls are TRBV28 and TRBJ1-1; D uncertain. CDR1 and CDR2 (germline): MDHEN, SYDVKM. V was pared by 6 bases and J by 4 bases, with 12 bases between. CDR3 length equals 13 residues.

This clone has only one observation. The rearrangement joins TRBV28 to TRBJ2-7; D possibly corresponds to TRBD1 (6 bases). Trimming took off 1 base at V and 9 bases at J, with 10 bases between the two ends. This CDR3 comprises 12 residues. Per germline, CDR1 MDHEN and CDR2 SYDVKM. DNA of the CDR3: TGTGCCAGCAGTTTATCTAGACAGGTGCAGTACTTC. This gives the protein CASSLSRQVQYF.

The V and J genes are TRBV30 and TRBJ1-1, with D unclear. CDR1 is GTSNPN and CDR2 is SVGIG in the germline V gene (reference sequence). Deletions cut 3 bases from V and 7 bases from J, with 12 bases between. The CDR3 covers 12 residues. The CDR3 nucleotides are TGTGCCTGGAGCGGGAGGGTTTTTGAAGCTTTCTTT. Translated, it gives CAWSGRVFEAFF.

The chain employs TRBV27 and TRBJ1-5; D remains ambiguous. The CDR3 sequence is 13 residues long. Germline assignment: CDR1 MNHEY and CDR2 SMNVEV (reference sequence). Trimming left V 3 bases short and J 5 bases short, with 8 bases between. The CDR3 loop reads CASSFVTDQPQHF. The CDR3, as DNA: TGTGCCAGCAGTTTCGTCACAGATCAGCCCCAGCATTTT.

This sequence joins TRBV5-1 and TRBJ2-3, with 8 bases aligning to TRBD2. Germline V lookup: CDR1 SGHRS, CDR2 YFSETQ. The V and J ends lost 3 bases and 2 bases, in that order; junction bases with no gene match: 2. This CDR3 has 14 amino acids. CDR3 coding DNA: TGCGCCAGCAGCTATAGCGGGAACACAGATACGCAGTATTTT. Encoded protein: CASSYSGNTDTQYF.

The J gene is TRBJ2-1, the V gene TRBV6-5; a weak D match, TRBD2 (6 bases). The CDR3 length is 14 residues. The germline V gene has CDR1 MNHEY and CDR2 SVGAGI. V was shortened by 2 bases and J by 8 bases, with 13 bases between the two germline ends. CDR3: CASSYAGPRDEQFF. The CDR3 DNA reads TGTGCCAGCAGTTACGCGGGGCCAAGGGATGAGCAGTTCTTC.

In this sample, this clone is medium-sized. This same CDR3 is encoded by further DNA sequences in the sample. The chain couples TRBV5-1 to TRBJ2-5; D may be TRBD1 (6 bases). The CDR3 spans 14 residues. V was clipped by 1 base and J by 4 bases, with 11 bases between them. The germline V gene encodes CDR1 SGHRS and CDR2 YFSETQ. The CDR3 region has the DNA TGCGCCAGCAGCTTGTGGTCCAGGGGAGAGACCCAGTACTTC. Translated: CASSLWSRGETQYF. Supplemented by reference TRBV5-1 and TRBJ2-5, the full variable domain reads KAGVTQTPRYLIKTRGQQVTLSCSPISGHRSVSWYQQTPGQGLQFLFEYFSETQRNKGNFPGRFSGRQFSNSRSEMNVSTLELGDSALYLCASSLWSRGETQYFGPGTRLLVL.

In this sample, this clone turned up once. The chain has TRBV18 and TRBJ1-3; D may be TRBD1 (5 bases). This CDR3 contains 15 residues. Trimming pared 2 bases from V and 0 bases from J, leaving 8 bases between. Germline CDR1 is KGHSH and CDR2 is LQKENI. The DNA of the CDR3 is TGTGCCAGCTCACCAGACAGTCCCTCTGGAAACACCATATATTTT. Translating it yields CASSPDSPSGNTIYF. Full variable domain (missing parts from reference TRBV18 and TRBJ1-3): NAGVMQNPRHLVRRRGQEARLRCSPMKGHSHVYWYRQLPEEGLKFMVYLQKENIIDESGMPKERFSAEFPKEGPSILRIQQVVRGDSAAYFCASSPDSPSGNTIYFGEGSWLTVV.

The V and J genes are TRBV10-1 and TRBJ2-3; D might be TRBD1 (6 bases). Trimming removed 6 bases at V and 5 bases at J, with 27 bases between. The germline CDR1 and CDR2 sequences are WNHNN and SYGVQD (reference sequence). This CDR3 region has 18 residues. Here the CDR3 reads CASSDSPKGWGLEDTQYF. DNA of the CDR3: TGCGCCAGCAGCGATTCTCCTAAGGGTTGGGGGCTCGAAGATACGCAGTATTTT.